This T cell receptor (beta chain) stems from a study of blood T cell repertoires in COVID-19. Study context: T cells, B-cell-depleted T cells, or PBMCs provided the cDNA or gDNA that served as material.

Germline V gene lookup returns CDR1 MNHNS and CDR2 SASEGT. The CDR3 has 13 residues. Trimming pared 0 bases from V and 9 bases from J, leaving 9 bases between. TCRdb's table, derived via immunoSEQ multiplex PCR, lists solely in-frame clones and lacks some. This sample has about 350,000 clones, with about 90% found just once. Living in 24 US areas, the participants were between roughly 18 and 90 years of age. Each participant's cohort was designated according to participant-reported clinical history. During the 2 weeks before they entered the study, exposed participants had met someone with a PCR-confirmed or clinician-diagnosed COVID-19 case.

Sequencing was performed on PBMCs or T cells enriched from blood (not recorded which). This receptor was identified in a woman in her twenties or thirties who had been exposed to COVID-19. This chain uses TRBV6-1 with TRBJ1-5; no reliable D call. CDR3 nucleotides: TGTGCCAGCAGTGAAGCCCTAATTTTGCCCCAGCATTTT. Translating it yields CASSEALILPQHF.